This T cell receptor (beta chain) appears in the sequencing data of a study of cytomegalovirus exposure and HLA in healthy donors. About the research overall: The study's early data release held 80 million to 95 million unique TCRs from HLA-typed donors.

The V gene end was trimmed by 4 bases and the J gene end by 4 bases; junction bases not matched to a gene: 13. The CDR3 contains 16 residues. Germline V gene sequence: CDR1 SGHRS, CDR2 YFSETQ. The PCR employed 60 Vbeta primers together with 13 Jbeta primers. TCRdb's table, derived via immunoSEQ multiplex PCR, lists solely in-frame clones and lacks some. The sample yields over 200,000 clones, roughly 90% seen once. The V gene is TRBV5-1, the J gene TRBJ2-7; the match to TRBD1 covers 8 bases. Source material: PBMCs. The TCR was taken from a woman younger than 35 in good health and CMV-seronegative. For the CDR3, the DNA is TGCGCCAGCAGCGCGGGACCAGGGGGCGGCAGGTACGAGCAGTACTTC. Its protein product is CASSAGPGGGRYEQYF.